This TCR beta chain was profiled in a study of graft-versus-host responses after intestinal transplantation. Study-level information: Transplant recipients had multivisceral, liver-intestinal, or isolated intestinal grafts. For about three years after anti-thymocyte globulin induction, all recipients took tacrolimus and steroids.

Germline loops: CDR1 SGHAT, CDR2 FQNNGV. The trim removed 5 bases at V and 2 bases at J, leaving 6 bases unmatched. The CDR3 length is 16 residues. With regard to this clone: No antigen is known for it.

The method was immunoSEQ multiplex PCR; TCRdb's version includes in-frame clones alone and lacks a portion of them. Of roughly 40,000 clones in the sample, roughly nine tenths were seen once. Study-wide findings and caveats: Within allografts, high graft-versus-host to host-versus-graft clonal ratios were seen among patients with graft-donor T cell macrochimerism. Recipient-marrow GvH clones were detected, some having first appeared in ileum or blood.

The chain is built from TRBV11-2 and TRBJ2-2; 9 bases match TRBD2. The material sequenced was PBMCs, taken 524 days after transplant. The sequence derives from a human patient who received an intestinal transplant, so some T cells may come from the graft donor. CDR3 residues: CASSPRLAANTGELFF. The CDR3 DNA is TGTGCCAGCAGCCCAAGACTAGCGGCTAACACCGGGGAGCTGTTTTTT.